The 31 T cell receptor beta chains given below trace back to one sample, sequenced in a study of shared clonotypes between healthy human individuals. Naive CD8 cells lacked CD45RO and underwent positive selection for CCR7, leaving out terminally differentiated effector memory CD45RA+ cells. Only in-frame clones appear in the TCRdb table, and some are missing; sequencing was by immunoSEQ multiplex PCR. The sample carries more than 2 million clones, about 95% recorded once. Source material: naive CD8+ T cells sorted from blood. These receptors came from a man younger than 35 in good health.

V is TRBV6-1 and J is TRBJ2-1; 7 positions match TRBD2. Per the germline V gene, CDR1 is MNHNS and CDR2 is SASEGT. V trimming: 2 bases; J trimming: 4 bases; junction bases outside the gene matches: 2. The CDR3 totals 14 residues. Here the CDR3 DNA reads TGTGCCAGCAGTGAAATGGGGGGGTACAATGAGCAGTTCTTC. Its protein is CASSEMGGYNEQFF.

Regarding this clone: This sample includes further DNA sequences coding for the same CDR3. The V gene is TRBV4-3, the J gene TRBJ2-7, with 9 bases fitting TRBD1. The CDR3 covers 15 residues. Germline CDR1 LGHNA, CDR2 YSLEER. Trimming took 3 bases from V and 1 from J; bases not matched to a gene: 4. For the CDR3, the DNA is TGCGCCAGCAGCCAGGGACAGGGATTATCCTACGAGCAGTACTTC. This translates into CASSQGQGLSYEQYF.

The chain links TRBV7-9 to TRBJ2-1; D perhaps matches TRBD1 (7 bases). In germline, CDR1 is SEHNR, CDR2 FQNEAQ (reference sequence). The CDR3 covers 16 residues. Trimming took off 2 bases at V and 3 bases at J, with 14 bases between the two ends. As DNA, the CDR3 is TGTGCCAGCAGCTTAACGGCAGGGGGGATCTACAATGAGCAGTTCTTC. Its protein product is CASSLTAGGIYNEQFF.

The J gene is TRBJ2-3, the V gene TRBV2; tentatively, D is TRBD1 (6 bases). This CDR3 has 14 amino acids. Trimming stripped 3 bases from V and 5 bases from J, with 12 bases between. The germline V gene encodes CDR1 SNHLY and CDR2 FYNNEI. The chain's CDR3 is CASSEVGQIDTQYF. Written as DNA, the CDR3 is TGTGCCAGCAGTGAGGTGGGACAAATAGATACGCAGTATTTT.

V and J are TRBV4-3 and TRBJ1-4; D possibly corresponds to TRBD1 (6 bases). The V end was cut by 0 bases, the J end by 2 bases, with 10 bases between. Germline V lookup: CDR1 LGHNA, CDR2 YSLEER. This CDR3 region has 16 residues. This chain's CDR3 is CASSQDWDMTNEKLFF. The CDR3 region has the DNA TGCGCCAGCAGCCAAGATTGGGACATGACTAATGAAAAACTGTTTTTT.

V is TRBV28 and J is TRBJ2-7, with D possibly TRBD1 on 6 matching bases. The V gene lost 2 bases and the J gene lost 2 bases, with 16 bases spanning the gap. The CDR3 is 16 amino acids. Germline CDR1 and CDR2: MDHEN and SYDVKM. The DNA of the CDR3 is TGTGCCAGCAGTTTAGGCCCGGACAGCTACACCTACGAGCAGTACTTC. Amino acid sequence: CASSLGPDSYTYEQYF.

The CDR3 DNA reads as TGTGCCATCAGTGAACTAGGGAGCTCCTACAATGAGCAGTTCTTC. This sequence encodes CAISELGSSYNEQFF. The rearrangement links TRBV10-3 to TRBJ2-1, with a possible D match to TRBD2 (5 bases). With 3 bases removed from V and 0 bases from J, the gap between germline ends came to 9 bases. Looked up from germline, CDR1 is ENHRY and CDR2 is SYGVKD. This CDR3 has 15 amino acids.

The chain joins TRBV5-1 to TRBJ2-7; 9 bases fit TRBD1. Germline assignment: CDR1 SGHRS and CDR2 YFSETQ. The length of the CDR3 is 14 residues. The J segment lost 5 bases and the V segment lost 5 bases, leaving 8 bases of the junction unmatched. The DNA for the CDR3 is TGCGCCAGCAGGTGGAGGACAGGGGACCACGAGCAGTACTTC. Its translation is CASRWRTGDHEQYF.

Notes on this clone: A junction boundary mismatches the germline segment, possibly from a read error. The chain links TRBV13 to TRBJ2-1; 9 bases fit TRBD2. The CDR3 extends over 15 amino acids. The germline V gene has CDR1 PRHDT and CDR2 FYEKMQ (reference sequence). In DNA, the CDR3 is TGTGCCAGCAGCCTAGGCGCTAGCGGGGCCAATGAGCAGTTCTTC. This encodes CASSLGASGANEQFF.

CDR3 amino acids: CASSLHQKWKTYNEQFF. DNA for the CDR3: TGTGCCAGCAGCTTACACCAAAAGTGGAAGACTTACAATGAGCAGTTCTTC. V usage is TRBV7-6 and J usage is TRBJ2-1; D ambiguous. Germline CDR1 SGHVS, CDR2 FNYEAQ. CDR3 size: 17 residues. V lost 2 bases and J lost 4, with 18 bases in between.

CDR3 protein: CASSYGAGTEAFF. The CDR3 coding sequence is TGTGCCAGCAGTTACGGGGCCGGCACTGAAGCTTTCTTT. This chain uses TRBV27 with TRBJ1-1; the D gene is possibly TRBD1 (5 bases). The CDR3 runs 13 residues. The V gene lost 4 bases and the J gene lost 4 bases, with 10 bases spanning the gap. The germline gives CDR1 MNHEY, CDR2 SMNVEV (reference sequence).

This chain joins TRBV30 and TRBJ1-2; no definite D call. Trimming removed 2 bases at V and 1 base at J, with 11 bases between. There are 14 residues in the CDR3. The germline gives CDR1 GTSNPN, CDR2 SVGIG (reference sequence). CDR3 DNA sequence: TGTGCCTGGAGTACCGGGATAGGTAACTATGGCTACACCTTC. This codes for CAWSTGIGNYGYTF.

V gene TRBV7-9 combines with J gene TRBJ2-5; 7 nucleotides agree with TRBD2. The CDR3 runs to 14 residues. The junction had 7 bases not matched to a gene; V was cut back by 4 bases and J by 5 bases. Germline V CDR1 and CDR2: SEHNR, FQNEAQ (reference sequence). CDR3 protein: CASSSSGVRETQYF. CDR3 in DNA: TGTGCCAGCAGCTCGAGCGGGGTTAGGGAGACCCAGTACTTC.

The V call is TRBV6-6, the J call TRBJ2-1; D is possibly TRBD2 (6 bases). Per germline, CDR1 MNHNY and CDR2 SVGAGI (reference sequence). The CDR3 is 11 residues long. Trimming removed 6 bases at V and 9 bases at J, with 9 bases between. The CDR3 sequence is CASSPGGEQFF. The CDR3 bases are TGTGCCAGCAGCCCCGGGGGTGAGCAGTTCTTC.

The chain joins TRBV7-9 to TRBJ2-1, with 9 bases fitting TRBD2. The ends lost 10 bases at V and 9 bases at J; junction bases unmatched: 10. The CDR3 is 13 amino acids. Germline-derived CDR1 and CDR2 are SEHNR and FQNEAQ (reference sequence). CDR3 in amino acids: CATHSGRRGEQFF. The CDR3 DNA reads as TGTGCCACGCATAGCGGGAGACGGGGTGAGCAGTTCTTC.

V usage is TRBV9 and J usage is TRBJ2-1; no clear D. From germline, CDR1 is SGDLS and CDR2 YYNGEE. Trimming cost V 4 bases and J 5 bases, with 16 bases left between them. This CDR3 has 15 residues. CDR3 loop: CASSFGPQSDNEQFF. The CDR3 nucleotides are TGTGCCAGCAGCTTTGGACCCCAGTCGGACAATGAGCAGTTCTTC.

The V and J genes are TRBV27 and TRBJ2-7, with TRBD1 matching 10 bases. CDR3 size: 16 residues. V dropped 5 bases and J dropped 8; count of bases not matched to a gene: 15. Germline V gene lookup returns CDR1 MNHEY and CDR2 SMNVEV (reference sequence). Written as DNA, the CDR3 is TGTGCCAGCAGTCCATCCCTTGGGACAGGGGTAGTTCAGCAGTACTTC. It translates to CASSPSLGTGVVQQYF.

The rearrangement uses TRBV10-2 and TRBJ2-5; perhaps TRBD2 as D (6 bases). Trimming cost V 3 bases and J 1 base, with 12 bases left between them. The CDR3 is 15 residues long. The germline gives CDR1 WSHSY, CDR2 SAAADI. The CDR3: CASSETGLFQETQYF. In DNA, the CDR3 is TGCGCCAGCAGTGAAACGGGACTCTTCCAAGAGACCCAGTACTTC.

This chain uses TRBV5-1 with TRBJ2-2; 8 bases align to TRBD1. This CDR3 has 15 amino acids. Germline lookup yields CDR1 SGHRS and CDR2 YFSETQ. The J segment lost 6 bases and the V segment lost 5 bases, leaving 9 bases of the junction unmatched. For the CDR3, the DNA is TGCGCCAGCAGAGGACCGGACAGGGCGGCCGGGGAGCTGTTTTTT. Encoded protein: CASRGPDRAAGELFF.

On this clone itself: Other nucleotide sequences from this sample produce the same CDR3. J is TRBJ2-3 and V is TRBV6-5, with 10 bases fitting TRBD2. With V trimmed by 5 bases and J by 5 bases, 4 bases remained unmatched. In germline, CDR1 is MNHEY, CDR2 SVGAGI. CDR3 length: 14 amino acids. The CDR3 protein is CASSLSGGGDTQYF. The CDR3 coding sequence is TGTGCCAGCAGTCTAAGCGGGGGGGGAGATACGCAGTATTTT.

The chain uses TRBV7-8 and TRBJ2-1, with D unclear. Trimming shortened V by 6 bases and J by 2 bases, and 8 bases separated the two germline ends. The CDR3 is 13 amino acids. The germline V gene has CDR1 SGHVS and CDR2 FQNEAQ. The CDR3 nucleotides read TGTGCCAGCAGTCTCTTGGCCTACAATGAGCAGTTCTTC. Its protein product is CASSLLAYNEQFF.

The genes are TRBV4-1 and TRBJ2-7; a weak D match, TRBD2 (5 bases). Per germline, CDR1 MGHRA and CDR2 YSYEKL. The V end was cut by 0 bases, the J end by 2 bases, with 11 bases between. The CDR3 has 15 residues. CDR3 amino acids: CASSQDWAGTYEQYF. DNA for the CDR3: TGCGCCAGCAGCCAAGATTGGGCGGGTACCTACGAGCAGTACTTC.

As regards this clone: Other DNA sequences within the sample encode an identical CDR3. CDR3 residues: CASSEGSSTDTQYF. CDR3 nucleotide sequence: TGTGCCAGCAGTGAGGGGTCAAGCACAGATACGCAGTATTTT. The chain is built from TRBV2 and TRBJ2-3; D is uncertain. Between the trimmed V and J ends, which lost 3 bases and 0 bases, there was a span of 7 bases. The V gene's germline CDR1 is SNHLY and CDR2 FYNNEI. The CDR3 is made up of 14 amino acids.

The V and J genes are TRBV10-3 and TRBJ2-7; D is possibly TRBD2 (6 bases). V was trimmed by 6 bases and J by 0 bases, leaving 21 bases between them. Germline V gives CDR1 ENHRY, CDR2 SYGVKD. This CDR3 comprises 17 residues. In DNA, the CDR3 is TGTGCCATCAGCGAGGGCGGGGAGCGGAGGAGCTCCTACGAGCAGTACTTC. Its protein is CAISEGGERRSSYEQYF.

The chain couples TRBV11-2 to TRBJ2-7, with D perhaps TRBD1 (5 bases). This CDR3 is 16 amino acids long. V shed 0 bases and J shed 1 base, with 13 bases lying between them. Germline CDR1 is SGHAT and CDR2 is FQNNGV. CDR3 sequence reads: CASSLESTGWSYEQYF. CDR3 in DNA: TGTGCCAGCAGCTTAGAGAGTACAGGTTGGTCCTACGAGCAGTACTTC.

This rearrangement joins TRBV4-1 to TRBJ1-1, with 8 bases aligning to TRBD1. Germline CDR1 and CDR2: MGHRA and YSYEKL. The CDR3 runs 13 residues. J gave up 4 bases and V 6 bases, and 4 bases lay outside the gene matches. CDR3 DNA: TGCGCCAGCAGAAAAACAGGGGGCACTGAAGCTTTCTTT. Encoded protein: CASRKTGGTEAFF.

V is TRBV13 and J is TRBJ1-2; tentatively, D is TRBD1 (6 bases). CDR1 and CDR2 (germline): PRHDT, FYEKMQ (reference sequence). The CDR3 has 15 amino acids. Trimming took off 5 bases at V and 6 bases at J, with 19 bases between the two ends. As DNA, the CDR3 is TGTGCCAGCAGCCGATTCAGGGCAGGGGATGATGGCTACACCTTC. This translates into CASSRFRAGDDGYTF.

V usage is TRBV19 and J usage is TRBJ2-7, with D maybe TRBD2 (7 bases). The V gene's germline CDR1 is LNHDA and CDR2 SQIVND (reference sequence). The CDR3 consists of 14 residues. Trimming cost V 3 bases and J 2 bases, with 11 bases left between them. The CDR3 nucleotides read TGTGCCAGTAGTATTCGGGGGGCGACCTACGAGCAGTACTTC. Its translation: CASSIRGATYEQYF.

This clone was seen just once. V usage is TRBV7-9 and J usage is TRBJ2-7; no firm D call. The CDR3 spans 14 residues. Germline V gives CDR1 SEHNR, CDR2 FQNEAQ (reference sequence). V dropped 5 bases and J dropped 5 bases, with 16 bases sitting between them. CDR3: CASSRRSRGDEQYF. DNA for the CDR3: TGTGCCAGCAGCCGCAGGAGCCGTGGAGACGAGCAGTACTTC.

This clone occurred once. This chain connects TRBV9 to TRBJ2-1, with TRBD2 matching over 8 bases. The CDR3 extends over 15 amino acids. Per the germline V gene, CDR1 is SGDLS and CDR2 is YYNGEE. After removal of 0 bases from V and 10 bases from J, the junction contained 9 bases not matched to a gene. Here the CDR3 DNA reads TGTGCCAGCAGCGTAGCCGGGAGGGACATTGTGGAGCAGTTCTTC. The encoded protein is CASSVAGRDIVEQFF.

With regard to this clone: This CDR3 is also generated by other DNA sequences in the sample. V is TRBV11-2 and J is TRBJ2-1, with TRBD1 as a possible D gene (5 bases). CDR3 length equals 12 residues. The germline V gene has CDR1 SGHAT and CDR2 FQNNGV. Trimming stripped 1 base from V and 8 bases from J, with 6 bases between. In DNA form, the CDR3 reads TGTGCCAGCAGCTTAGGGGGCGATGAGCAGTTCTTC. Translated: CASSLGGDEQFF.